Described below is a single TCR beta chain sequence and its context. The antigen is undetermined. The data were obtained in a study of blood T cells in healthy people across ages. General observations from the study: Unsorted PBMC material precluded a definitive naive versus antigen-experienced comparison. Across the age range, TCR beta diversity per million T cells fell in a roughly linear way.

A second roughly 7 to 11 cycle PCR used barcoded and J-beta primers. Each of the cDNA molecules was tagged by a template-switch adaptor with 12 random nucleotides. Using its own MiXCR run on the 5' RACE reads, TCRdb lists one record per CDR3 protein. This table holds about 1 million distinct CDR3 sequences, less than 50% found once. With V trimmed by 2 bases and J by 2 bases, 7 bases remained unmatched. There are 16 residues in the CDR3. Germline lookup yields CDR1 MNHNS and CDR2 SASEGT. The V and J genes are TRBV6-1 and TRBJ2-7; 9 positions agree with TRBD1. Sequencing was done on a sample of blood. This TCR came from an older woman in good health. DNA of the CDR3: TGTGCCAGCAGTGAAAACTTTTGGGACAGGGCCTACGAGCAGTACTTC. This gives the protein CASSENFWDRAYEQYF.